The source of this T cell receptor (beta chain) is a study of T cell changes during pregnancy in multiple sclerosis. Sequenced by immunoSEQ multiplex PCR; TCRdb stores in-frame clones only, minus some. The sample lists over 30,000 clones, approximately 85% seen once, with 1.2% in the top ten. The clonotype comes from a female donor with multiple sclerosis, enrolled in a pregnancy study. This specimen consisted of CD4+ T cells from peripheral blood mononuclear cells, obtained before pregnancy.

CDR3 sequence reads: CASAKRGSTEAFF. CDR3 in DNA: TGCGCCAGCGCGAAAAGGGGCAGCACTGAAGCTTTCTTT. V usage is TRBV10-1 and J usage is TRBJ1-1; D perhaps matches TRBD1 (5 bases). Germline V CDR1 and CDR2: WNHNN, SYGVQD (reference sequence). Trimming stripped 8 bases from V and 4 bases from J, with 14 bases between. This CDR3 region has 13 residues.